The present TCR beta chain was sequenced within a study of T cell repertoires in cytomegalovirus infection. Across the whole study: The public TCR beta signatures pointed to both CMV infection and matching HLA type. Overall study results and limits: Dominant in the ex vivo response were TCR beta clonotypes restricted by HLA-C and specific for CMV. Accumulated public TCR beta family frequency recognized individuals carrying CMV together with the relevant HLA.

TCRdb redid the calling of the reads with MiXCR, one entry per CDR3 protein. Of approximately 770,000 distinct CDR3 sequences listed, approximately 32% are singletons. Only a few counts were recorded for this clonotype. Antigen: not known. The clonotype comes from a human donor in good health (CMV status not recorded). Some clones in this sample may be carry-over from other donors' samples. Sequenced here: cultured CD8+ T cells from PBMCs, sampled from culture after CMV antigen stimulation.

The CDR3 spells CASSQDQPGGGLRGYTF. For the CDR3, the DNA is TGTGCCAGCAGCCAAGATCAACCTGGGGGCGGTCTAAGAGGCTACACCTTC. The chain combines TRBV4-2 with TRBJ1-2; perhaps TRBD1 as D (6 bases). The CDR3 covers 17 residues. Germline V gene lookup returns CDR1 LGHNA and CDR2 YNFKEQ. Between the trimmed V and J ends, which lost 0 bases and 8 bases, there was a span of 22 bases.